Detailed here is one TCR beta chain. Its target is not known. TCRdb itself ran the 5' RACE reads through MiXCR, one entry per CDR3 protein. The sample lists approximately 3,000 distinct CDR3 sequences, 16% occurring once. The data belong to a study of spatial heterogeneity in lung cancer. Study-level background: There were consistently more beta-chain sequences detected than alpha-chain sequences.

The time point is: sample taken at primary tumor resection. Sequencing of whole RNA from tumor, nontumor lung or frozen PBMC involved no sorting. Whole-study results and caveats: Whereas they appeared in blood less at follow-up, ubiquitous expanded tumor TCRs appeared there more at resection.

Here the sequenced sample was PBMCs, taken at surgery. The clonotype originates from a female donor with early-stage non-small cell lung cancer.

For the CDR3, the DNA is TGTGCCAGCAGTTCCCGTTCTCGGGGCTCCTTCTCTGTCGAGACCCAGTACTTC. Protein sequence: CASSSRSRGSFSVETQYF. The chain couples TRBV28 to TRBJ2-5, with D perhaps being TRBD1 or TRBD2 (5 bases each). V was clipped by 4 bases and J by 5 bases, with 26 bases between them. This CDR3 has 18 residues. The V gene's germline CDR1 is MDHEN and CDR2 SYDVKM.